Following are 30 T cell receptor beta chains from one sample sequenced in a study of cytomegalovirus exposure and HLA in healthy donors. The PCR used 60 Vbeta and 13 Jbeta primers. TCRdb's table, derived via immunoSEQ multiplex PCR, lists solely in-frame clones and lacks some. The sample consists of some 120,000 clones, about four fifths of them appearing once. Sequenced sample: PBMCs. The receptors here all came from a woman aged 18 to 35 in good health and CMV-seronegative.

The chain links TRBV7-2 to TRBJ2-1; TRBD2 matches 10 bases. Per germline, CDR1 SGHTA and CDR2 FQGNSA. This CDR3 region has 17 residues. Trimming took 5 bases from V and 4 from J; bases not matched to a gene: 11. CDR3 nucleotides: TGTGCCAGCAGCCCCTCTACCGTAGCGGGGGGATACAATGAGCAGTTCTTC. Translated: CASSPSTVAGGYNEQFF.

The rearrangement uses TRBV28 and TRBJ1-2, with 9 bases that match TRBD1. The CDR3 extends over 15 amino acids. With V trimmed by 6 bases and J by 2 bases, 7 bases remained unmatched. Germline V gene sequence: CDR1 MDHEN, CDR2 SYDVKM. The CDR3 loop reads CASSVPGQGNYGYTF. Written as DNA, the CDR3 is TGTGCCAGCAGCGTCCCGGGACAGGGAAACTATGGCTACACCTTC.

The rearrangement links TRBV5-1 to TRBJ2-2; unclear D gene. Per the germline V gene, CDR1 is SGHRS and CDR2 is YFSETQ. This CDR3 is 15 amino acids long. V was clipped by 0 bases and J by 1 base, with 7 bases between them. This chain's CDR3 is CASSLAAGNTGELFF. The CDR3 bases are TGCGCCAGCAGCTTGGCCGCCGGGAACACCGGGGAGCTGTTTTTT.

A single count supports this clone. The rearrangement uses TRBV11-2 and TRBJ1-5; 9 bases agree with TRBD1. Looked up from germline, CDR1 is SGHAT and CDR2 is FQNNGV. Trimming cost V 3 bases and J 4 bases; bases outside gene matches: 1. The CDR3 has 14 residues. CDR3 in amino acids: CASSFGTGNQPQHF. The CDR3 coding sequence is TGTGCCAGCAGCTTTGGGACAGGGAATCAGCCCCAGCATTTT.

This sequence joins TRBV6-1 and TRBJ1-1; a possible D gene is TRBD1 (6 bases). The CDR3 extends over 14 amino acids. Deletions cut 10 bases from V and 1 base from J, with 16 bases between. Germline assignment: CDR1 MNHNS and CDR2 SASEGT. The CDR3 DNA reads as TGTGCCACCAGACTCACAGGGTCGAACACTGAAGCTTTCTTT. Protein: CATRLTGSNTEAFF.

The rearrangement joins TRBV2 to TRBJ1-1; D call uncertain. The CDR3 is made up of 13 amino acids. V was pared by 5 bases and J by 1 base, with 8 bases between. Looked up from germline, CDR1 is SNHLY and CDR2 is FYNNEI. CDR3 bases: TGTGCCAGCAGTTCAGGCAGGAACACTGAAGCTTTCTTT. Its translation is CASSSGRNTEAFF.

The rearrangement uses TRBV4-1 and TRBJ1-5; D is possibly TRBD1 (5 bases). Looked up from germline, CDR1 is MGHRA and CDR2 is YSYEKL. This CDR3 is built from 13 residues. V lost 4 bases to trimming and J lost 4 bases, with 8 bases between them. CDR3 amino acids: CASSPGGNQPQHF. As DNA, the CDR3 is TGCGCCAGCAGCCCTGGGGGGAATCAGCCCCAGCATTTT.

The V call is TRBV5-1, the J call TRBJ2-7; a possible D gene is TRBD1 (6 bases). Germline V lookup: CDR1 SGHRS, CDR2 YFSETQ. This CDR3 contains 14 residues. V was shortened by 6 bases and J by 2 bases, with 15 bases between the two germline ends. CDR3 nucleotide sequence: TGCGCCAGCACTCCGACAGGCTTAACCTACGAGCAGTACTTC. Amino acids: CASTPTGLTYEQYF.

The chain recombines TRBV7-8 with TRBJ1-1, with D uncertain. The germline V gene encodes CDR1 SGHVS and CDR2 FQNEAQ. With 2 bases removed from V and 5 bases from J, the gap between germline ends came to 15 bases. This CDR3 is 15 amino acids long. Here the CDR3 reads CASSLNRGGRTEAFF. In nucleotides, the CDR3 is TGTGCCAGCAGCTTAAATCGGGGTGGAAGAACTGAAGCTTTCTTT. The full variable domain, completed using reference TRBV7-8 and TRBJ1-1, is GAGVSQSPRYKVAKRGQDVALRCDPISGHVSLFWYQQALGQGPEFLTYFQNEAQLDKSGLPSDRFFAERPEGSVSTLKIQRTQQEDSAVYLCASSLNRGGRTEAFFGQGTRLTVV.

This chain links TRBV5-6 with TRBJ1-1, with 10 positions matching TRBD1. Trimming at V came to 5 bases and at J to 4 bases, leaving 5 bases not matched to a gene. This CDR3 is 14 amino acids long. Germline values: CDR1 SGHDT, CDR2 YYEEEE. CDR3 loop: CASSWDRGTTEAFF. CDR3 nucleotide sequence: TGTGCCAGCAGTTGGGACAGGGGAACCACTGAAGCTTTCTTT.

This clone ranks as medium-sized. The J gene is TRBJ2-1, the V gene TRBV6-1, with 11 bases fitting TRBD2. Germline V gene sequence: CDR1 MNHNS, CDR2 SASEGT. The CDR3 totals 15 residues. V lost 0 bases to trimming and J lost 7 bases; unmatched junction nucleotides: 2. The chain's CDR3 is CASSEAPSGGNEQFF. CDR3 nucleotide sequence: TGTGCCAGCAGTGAAGCGCCTAGCGGGGGGAATGAGCAGTTCTTC.

The rearrangement links TRBV5-1 to TRBJ1-6, with 9 bases that match TRBD1. Looked up from germline, CDR1 is SGHRS and CDR2 is YFSETQ. V lost 3 bases and J lost 10; bases outside the gene matches: 8. This CDR3 is 15 amino acids long. As DNA, the CDR3 is TGCGCCAGCAGCTGGTTGGACAGGGGAGGATCACCCCTCCACTTT. It yields the protein CASSWLDRGGSPLHF.

This clone was counted only a few times. The chain is built from TRBV6-5 and TRBJ2-1, with TRBD1 matching 7 bases. CDR3 length: 15 residues. V shed 5 bases and J 1 base; nucleotides not matched to a gene: 5. Germline V gene sequence: CDR1 MNHEY, CDR2 SVGAGI. CDR3 amino acids: CASSASTGSYNEQFF. The DNA for the CDR3 is TGTGCCAGCAGTGCGTCGACAGGGTCCTACAATGAGCAGTTCTTC.

The chain couples TRBV30 to TRBJ1-1, with TRBD1 matching over 9 bases. CDR1 and CDR2 from the germline V gene are GTSNPN and SVGIG (reference sequence). Trimming removed 5 bases from V and 6 bases from J; junction bases left unmatched: 10. This CDR3 comprises 14 residues. CDR3 region: CAWGPGQGSAEAFF. DNA of the CDR3: TGTGCCTGGGGACCGGGACAGGGTTCTGCTGAAGCTTTCTTT.

The V call is TRBV15, the J call TRBJ2-7, with a possible D match to TRBD2 (5 bases). Per germline, CDR1 LNHNV and CDR2 YYDKDF (reference sequence). This CDR3 is built from 15 residues. V lost 1 base and J lost 4, with 14 bases in between. For the CDR3, the DNA is TGTGCCACCAGCAGAGTTCTACTAGGTGAATACGAGCAGTACTTC. Its protein product is CATSRVLLGEYEQYF.

The chain combines TRBV7-6 with TRBJ2-7; TRBD1 aligns across 7 bases. The CDR3 has 14 residues. The germline gives CDR1 SGHVS, CDR2 FNYEAQ. V lost 3 bases, J lost 4 bases, and 6 bases stayed unmatched. The CDR3 here is CASSLSQGTYEQYF. The CDR3 DNA follows: TGTGCCAGCAGCTTGTCACAGGGGACGTACGAGCAGTACTTC.

This sequence joins TRBV6-6 and TRBJ1-4, with 8 bases lining up with TRBD1. The CDR3 has 14 amino acids. After removal of 6 bases from V and 8 bases from J, the junction contained 8 bases not matched to a gene. Germline V gene sequence: CDR1 MNHNY, CDR2 SVGAGI (reference sequence). The CDR3, as DNA: TGTGCCAGCAGCCCTGGACAGGGCGGCGAAAAACTGTTTTTT. Its translation is CASSPGQGGEKLFF.

The chain has TRBV15 and TRBJ1-2; D may be TRBD1 (6 bases). This CDR3 is built from 15 residues. Between the trimmed V and J ends, which lost 0 bases and 5 bases, there was a span of 13 bases. Looked up from germline, CDR1 is LNHNV and CDR2 is YYDKDF (reference sequence). The CDR3 DNA reads TGTGCCACCAGCAGAGATTTGGGGGACATGTATGGCTACACCTTC. Protein: CATSRDLGDMYGYTF.

The rearrangement links TRBV7-9 to TRBJ1-2; no firm D call. Germline V gives CDR1 SEHNR, CDR2 FQNEAQ (reference sequence). V gave up 1 base and J gave up 8 bases, with 14 bases separating them. CDR3 length: 14 residues. The CDR3 DNA reads as TGTGCCAGCAGCTTAGAACAGTCATCCTTCGGCTACACCTTC. This translates into CASSLEQSSFGYTF.

This clone was observed a handful of times. J is TRBJ1-3 and V is TRBV9; weak D call: TRBD1 (6 bases). The V gene's germline CDR1 is SGDLS and CDR2 YYNGEE. The CDR3 loop spans 15 amino acids. Trimming took 4 bases from V and 2 from J, leaving 13 bases between them. The CDR3 loop is CASSIGTRAGNTIYF. The CDR3 region has the DNA TGTGCCAGCAGCATAGGGACACGCGCTGGAAACACCATATATTTT.

V is TRBV2 and J is TRBJ1-5; 7 bases align to TRBD1. The J segment lost 0 bases and the V segment lost 6 bases, leaving 5 bases of the junction unmatched. The CDR3 loop spans 15 amino acids. Germline lookup yields CDR1 SNHLY and CDR2 FYNNEI. CDR3 sequence (DNA): TGTGCCAGCAGGCGGGACAGACTTAGCAATCAGCCCCAGCATTTT. Amino acid sequence: CASRRDRLSNQPQHF.

There are a few counts of this clone. The V and J genes are TRBV7-9 and TRBJ2-7, with 7 bases fitting TRBD1. Trimming removed 5 bases from V and 9 bases from J; junction bases left unmatched: 4. CDR1 is SEHNR, CDR2 FQNEAQ, per germline (reference sequence). This CDR3 has 11 residues. CDR3 in amino acids: CASSPGGSQYF. In DNA, the CDR3 is TGTGCCAGCAGCCCAGGGGGATCGCAGTACTTC. The full variable domain, completed using reference TRBV7-9 and TRBJ2-7, is DTGVSQNPRHKITKRGQNVTFRCDPISEHNRLYWYRQTLGQGPEFLTYFQNEAQLEKSRLLSDRFSAERPKGSFSTLEIQRTEQGDSAMYLCASSPGGSQYFGPGTRLTVT.

The rearrangement links TRBV10-3 to TRBJ2-2; 10 nucleotides match TRBD1. Germline V gene lookup returns CDR1 ENHRY and CDR2 SYGVKD. The CDR3 spans 18 residues. V lost 0 bases and J lost 4; bases outside the gene matches: 8. This CDR3 reads CAISESIGTGVSTGELFF. CDR3 in DNA: TGTGCCATCAGTGAGTCGATTGGGACAGGGGTGAGCACCGGGGAGCTGTTTTTT.

The chain uses TRBV10-3 and TRBJ1-1, with 8 bases aligning to TRBD1. CDR3 length: 13 amino acids. J was trimmed by 12 bases and V by 3 bases; bases with no gene match: 9. CDR1 ENHRY and CDR2 SYGVKD come from the germline V gene. CDR3 protein: CAISDGRGLASFF. CDR3 nucleotides: TGTGCCATCAGTGACGGCAGGGGGCTTGCGTCTTTCTTT.

This clone has more than one count but fewer than ten. This chain links TRBV5-5 with TRBJ2-3; TRBD1 aligns across 7 bases. The CDR3 is made up of 15 amino acids. Looked up from germline, CDR1 is SGHKS and CDR2 is YYEKEE (reference sequence). The junction had 7 bases not matched to a gene; V was cut back by 2 bases and J by 4 bases. As DNA, the CDR3 is TGTGCCAGCAGCTTCGTAGGGACAGCCGCAGATACGCAGTATTTT. Amino acids: CASSFVGTAADTQYF.

The V call is TRBV4-1, the J call TRBJ1-5, with D possibly TRBD1 on 5 matching bases. With 0 bases removed from V and 4 bases from J, the gap between germline ends came to 13 bases. This CDR3 spans 16 amino acids. Germline CDR1 MGHRA, CDR2 YSYEKL. CDR3 bases: TGCGCCAGCAGCCAAGATGGGGGGATAGGGAATCAGCCCCAGCATTTT. Amino acids: CASSQDGGIGNQPQHF.

The rearrangement links TRBV10-3 to TRBJ1-2; perhaps TRBD1 as D (6 bases). The CDR3 consists of 13 residues. The germline gives CDR1 ENHRY, CDR2 SYGVKD. The germline V and J ends were trimmed by 6 bases and 2 bases, with 10 bases remaining between them. CDR3 nucleotide sequence: TGTGCCATCAGAGGACAGACGAACTATGGCTACACCTTC. Translation: CAIRGQTNYGYTF.

The chain uses TRBV30 and TRBJ1-1; 10 bases agree with TRBD1. V dropped 3 bases and J dropped 0; count of bases not matched to a gene: 7. The CDR3 covers 16 residues. Germline CDR1 and CDR2: GTSNPN and SVGIG (reference sequence). The CDR3 sequence is CAWRSRDRGLNTEAFF. The CDR3 coding sequence is TGTGCCTGGAGATCCCGGGACAGGGGATTGAACACTGAAGCTTTCTTT. The variable domain in full, with the rest retrieved from reference TRBV30 and TRBJ1-1, is SQTIHQWPATLVQPVGSPLSLECTVEGTSNPNLYWYRQAAGRGLQLLFYSVGIGQISSEVPQNLSASRPQDRQFILSSKKLLLSDSGFYLCAWRSRDRGLNTEAFFGQGTRLTVV.

The chain combines TRBV2 with TRBJ2-3; D ambiguous. The CDR3 runs to 14 residues. Germline lookup yields CDR1 SNHLY and CDR2 FYNNEI. Trimming removed 7 bases from V and 0 bases from J, with 11 bases in between. The CDR3 loop is CASKQAPSTDTQYF. CDR3 sequence (DNA): TGTGCCAGCAAGCAGGCCCCGAGCACAGATACGCAGTATTTT.

V gene TRBV18 combines with J gene TRBJ1-5, with TRBD1 identical over 8 bases. Germline V gives CDR1 KGHSH, CDR2 LQKENI. The CDR3 totals 17 residues. J gave up 1 base and V 6 bases, and 11 bases lay outside the gene matches. The CDR3 loop is CASSPTTGGGSNQPQHF. For the CDR3, the DNA is TGTGCCAGCTCCCCCACCACAGGGGGGGGAAGCAATCAGCCCCAGCATTTT.